The next 4 T cell receptor beta chains were all read from a single sample in a study of post-analysis software for immune sequencing data. Points from the study as a whole: A handful of TRBV segments, including TRBV5-6, TRBV5-1 and TRBV20-1, were more frequent in patients than controls.

Libraries were made from TCR beta cDNA, and they carried unique molecular identifiers. TCRdb reprocessed the PCR reads via MiXCR and lists one record per CDR3 protein. The table lists a few hundred thousand distinct CDR3 sequences, about 40% of them singletons, with 7.6% in the top ten. Their specific antigens are unknown. Sequences were obtained from blood. The receptors shown here come from a girl aged 2 to 9 with multiple sclerosis.

V gene TRBV29-1 combines with J gene TRBJ1-1, with D perhaps TRBD1 (5 bases). V dropped 3 bases and J dropped 6 bases, with 8 bases sitting between them. CDR3 length: 11 amino acids. Germline loops: CDR1 SQVTM, CDR2 ANQGSEA. CDR3 loop: CSVDRVAEAFF. DNA of the CDR3: TGCAGCGTTGACAGGGTCGCTGAAGCTTTCTTT. Based on the CDR3 plus reference TRBV29-1 and TRBJ1-1, the full variable domain is SAVISQKPSRDICQRGTSLTIQCQVDSQVTMMFWYRQQPGQSLTLIATANQGSEATYESGFVIDKFPISRPNLTFSTLTVSNMSPEDSSIYLCSVDRVAEAFFGQGTRLTVV.

The chain combines TRBV12-5 with TRBJ1-5; D call uncertain. CDR3 length: 19 residues. Trimming stripped 2 bases from V and 0 bases from J, with 20 bases between. Germline V gene data show CDR1 as LGHNT and CDR2 as FRNRAP. Here the CDR3 reads CASGLRPRWEPYSNQPQHF. Written as DNA, the CDR3 is TGTGCTAGTGGTTTGCGCCCCCGATGGGAGCCTTATAGCAATCAGCCCCAGCATTTT. The variable domain in full, completed from reference TRBV12-5 and TRBJ1-5, reads DARVTQTPRHKVTEMGQEVTMRCQPILGHNTVFWYRQTMMQGLELLAYFRNRAPLDDSGMPKDRFSAEMPDATLATLKIQPSEPRDSAVYFCASGLRPRWEPYSNQPQHFGDGTRLSIL.

This clonotype has just a few counts. The V and J genes are TRBV12-3 or TRBV12-4 and TRBJ2-5, with unresolved D. Trimming took off 6 bases at V and 3 bases at J, with 11 bases between the two ends. The CDR3 has 13 amino acids. The CDR3 loop reads CASSPARKETQYF. CDR3 DNA sequence: TGTGCCAGCAGCCCAGCGAGAAAAGAGACCCAGTACTTC.

The V and J genes are TRBV24-1 and TRBJ2-1; 7 nucleotides line up with TRBD1. The CDR3 is 16 residues long. V shed 3 bases, J shed 8 bases, and the junction held 12 bases outside the gene matches. Germline CDR1 is KGHDR and CDR2 is SFDVKD. The CDR3 reads CATSDQRGPYVYEQFF. CDR3 bases: TGTGCCACCAGTGATCAGAGGGGGCCGTACGTGTATGAGCAGTTCTTC.